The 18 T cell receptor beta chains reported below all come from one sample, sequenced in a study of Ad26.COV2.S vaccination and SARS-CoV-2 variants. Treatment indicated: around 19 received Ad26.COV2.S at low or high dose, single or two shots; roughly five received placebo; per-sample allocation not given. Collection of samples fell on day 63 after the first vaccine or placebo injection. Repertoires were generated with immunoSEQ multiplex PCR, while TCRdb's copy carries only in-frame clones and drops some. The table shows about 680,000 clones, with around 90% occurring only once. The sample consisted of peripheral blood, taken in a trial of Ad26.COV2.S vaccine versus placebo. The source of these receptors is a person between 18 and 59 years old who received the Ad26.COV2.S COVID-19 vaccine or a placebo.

The DNA of the CDR3 is TGCAGCGACAGGGATAGCTACACCTTC. This gives the protein CSDRDSYTF. This chain joins TRBV29-1 and TRBJ1-2, with a possible D match to TRBD1 (6 bases). This CDR3 is 9 amino acids long. V dropped 7 bases and J dropped 9 bases, with 9 bases sitting between them. CDR1 is SQVTM, CDR2 ANQGSEA, per germline.

The CDR3 DNA reads TGCGCCAGCAGCTTAGGACAGGGTGAGCCCCAGCATTTT. Its protein product is CASSLGQGEPQHF. V and J are TRBV5-1 and TRBJ1-5; 8 bases line up with TRBD1. The junction had 3 bases not matched to a gene; V was cut back by 2 bases and J by 8 bases. Germline CDR1 and CDR2: SGHRS and YFSETQ. The CDR3 length is 13 residues.

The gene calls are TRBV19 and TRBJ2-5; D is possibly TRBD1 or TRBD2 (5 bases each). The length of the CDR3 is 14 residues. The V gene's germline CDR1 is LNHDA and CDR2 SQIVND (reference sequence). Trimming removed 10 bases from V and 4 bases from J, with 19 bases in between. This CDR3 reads CATSDVNGAETQYF. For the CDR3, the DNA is TGTGCCACCTCAGACGTGAACGGGGCAGAGACCCAGTACTTC.

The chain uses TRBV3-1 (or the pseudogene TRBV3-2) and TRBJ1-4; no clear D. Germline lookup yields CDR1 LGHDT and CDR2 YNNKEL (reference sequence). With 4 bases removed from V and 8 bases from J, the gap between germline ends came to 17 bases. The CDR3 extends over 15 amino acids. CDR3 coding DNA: TGTGCCAGCAGCCTTCCGACTTTAATTGGGGAAAAACTGTTTTTT. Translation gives CASSLPTLIGEKLFF.

The CDR3 is CAWSRLLTDTQYF. The CDR3 coding sequence is TGTGCCTGGAGTCGCTTGCTCACAGATACGCAGTATTTT. V gene TRBV30 combines with J gene TRBJ2-3, with D hard to call. Germline-derived CDR1 and CDR2 are GTSNPN and SVGIG (reference sequence). V was clipped by 2 bases and J by 2 bases, with 8 bases between them. The CDR3 is 13 residues long. Using reference TRBV30 and TRBJ2-3 for the parts outside the CDR3, the full variable domain is SQTIHQWPATLVQPVGSPLSLECTVEGTSNPNLYWYRQAAGRGLQLLFYSVGIGQISSEVPQNLSASRPQDRQFILSSKKLLLSDSGFYLCAWSRLLTDTQYFGPGTRLTVL.

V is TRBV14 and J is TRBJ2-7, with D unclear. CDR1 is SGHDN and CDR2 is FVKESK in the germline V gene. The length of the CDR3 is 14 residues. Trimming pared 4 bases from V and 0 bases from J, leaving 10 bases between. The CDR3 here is CASSRAGFSYEQYF. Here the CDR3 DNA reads TGTGCCAGCAGCCGAGCCGGGTTCTCCTACGAGCAGTACTTC.

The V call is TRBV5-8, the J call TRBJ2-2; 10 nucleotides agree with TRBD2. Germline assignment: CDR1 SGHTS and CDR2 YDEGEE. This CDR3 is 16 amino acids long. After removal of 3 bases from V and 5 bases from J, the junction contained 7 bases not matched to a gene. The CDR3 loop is CASSSPSGRGTGELFF. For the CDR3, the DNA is TGTGCCAGCAGCTCACCTAGCGGGAGAGGAACCGGGGAGCTGTTTTTT.

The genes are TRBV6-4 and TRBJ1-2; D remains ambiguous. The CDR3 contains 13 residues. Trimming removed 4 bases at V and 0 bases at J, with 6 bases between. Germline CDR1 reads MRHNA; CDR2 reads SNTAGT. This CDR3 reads CASSAEPNYGYTF. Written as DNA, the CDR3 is TGTGCCAGCAGTGCCGAGCCTAACTATGGCTACACCTTC.

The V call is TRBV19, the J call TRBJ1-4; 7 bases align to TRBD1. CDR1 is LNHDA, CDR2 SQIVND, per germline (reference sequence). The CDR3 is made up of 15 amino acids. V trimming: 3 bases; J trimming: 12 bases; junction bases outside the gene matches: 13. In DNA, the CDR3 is TGTGCCAGTAGTATGGACGGACAGGCTCTTCGGCAACTGTTTTTT. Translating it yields CASSMDGQALRQLFF. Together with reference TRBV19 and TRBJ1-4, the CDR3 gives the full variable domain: DGGITQSPKYLFRKEGQNVTLSCEQNLNHDAMYWYRQDPGQGLRLIYYSQIVNDFQKGDIAEGYSVSREKKESFPLTVTSAQKNPTAFYLCASSMDGQALRQLFFGSGTQLSVL.

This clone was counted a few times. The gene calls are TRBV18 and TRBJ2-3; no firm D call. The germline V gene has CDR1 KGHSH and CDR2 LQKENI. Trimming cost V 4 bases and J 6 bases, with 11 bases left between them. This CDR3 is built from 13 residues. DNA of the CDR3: TGTGCCAGCTCACGGGAAAGGGTGGATACGCAGTATTTT. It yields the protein CASSRERVDTQYF.

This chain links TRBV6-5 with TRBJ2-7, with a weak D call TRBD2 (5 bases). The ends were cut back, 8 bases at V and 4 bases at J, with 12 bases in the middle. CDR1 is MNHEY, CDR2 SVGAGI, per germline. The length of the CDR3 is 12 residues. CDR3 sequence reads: CASGLRGYEQYF. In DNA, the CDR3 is TGTGCCAGCGGACTTCGGGGATACGAGCAGTACTTC.

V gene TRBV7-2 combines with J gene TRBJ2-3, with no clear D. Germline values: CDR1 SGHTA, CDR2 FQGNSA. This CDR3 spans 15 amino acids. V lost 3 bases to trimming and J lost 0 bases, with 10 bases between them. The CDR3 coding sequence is TGTGCCAGCAGCTTTTGGGCAGGTAGCACAGATACGCAGTATTTT. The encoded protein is CASSFWAGSTDTQYF. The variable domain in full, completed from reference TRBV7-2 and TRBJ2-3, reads GAGVSQSPSNKVTEKGKDVELRCDPISGHTALYWYRQSLGQGLEFLIYFQGNSAPDKSGLPSDRFSAERTGGSVSTLTIQRTQQEDSAVYLCASSFWAGSTDTQYFGPGTRLTVL.

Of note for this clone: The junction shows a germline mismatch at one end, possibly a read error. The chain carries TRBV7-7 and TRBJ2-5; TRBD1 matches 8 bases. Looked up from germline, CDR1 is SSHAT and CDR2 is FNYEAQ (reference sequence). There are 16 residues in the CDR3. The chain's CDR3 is CASSLDRAAGRETQYF. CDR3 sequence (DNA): TGTGCTAGCAGCCTGGACAGGGCGGCGGGTCGGGAGACCCAGTACTTC. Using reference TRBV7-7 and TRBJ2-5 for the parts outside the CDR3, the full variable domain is GAGVSQSPRYKVTKRGQDVTLRCDPISSHATLYWYQQALGQGPEFLTYFNYEAQPDKSGLPSDRFSAERPEGSISTLTIQRTEQRDSAMYRCASSLDRAAGRETQYFGPGTRLLVL.

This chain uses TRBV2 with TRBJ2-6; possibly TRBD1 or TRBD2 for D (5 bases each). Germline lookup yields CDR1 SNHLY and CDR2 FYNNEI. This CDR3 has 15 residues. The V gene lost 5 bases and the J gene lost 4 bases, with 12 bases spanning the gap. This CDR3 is CASSPDSGGANVLTF. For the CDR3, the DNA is TGTGCCAGCAGTCCCGACAGCGGAGGGGCCAACGTCCTGACTTTC.

CDR3 DNA sequence: TGTGCCAGCAGCTTTTGGACAGCCTTGAACACTGAAGCTTTCTTT. Translated, it gives CASSFWTALNTEAFF. The chain has TRBV7-2 and TRBJ1-1, with D possibly TRBD1 on 6 matching bases. Trimming removed 3 bases from V and 0 bases from J, with 11 bases in between. CDR3 length: 15 residues. Germline V lookup: CDR1 SGHTA, CDR2 FQGNSA.

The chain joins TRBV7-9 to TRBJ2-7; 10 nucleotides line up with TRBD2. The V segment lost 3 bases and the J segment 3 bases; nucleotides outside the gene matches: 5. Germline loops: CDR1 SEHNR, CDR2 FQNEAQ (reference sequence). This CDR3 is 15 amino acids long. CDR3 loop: CASSFSGLANYEQYF. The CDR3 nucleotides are TGTGCCAGCAGCTTTTCGGGACTAGCGAACTACGAGCAGTACTTC.

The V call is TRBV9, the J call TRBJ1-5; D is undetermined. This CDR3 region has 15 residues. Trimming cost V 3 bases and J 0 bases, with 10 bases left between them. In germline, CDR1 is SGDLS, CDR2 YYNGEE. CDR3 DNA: TGTGCCAGCAGCGAGGGAGTCAATAGCAATCAGCCCCAGCATTTT. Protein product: CASSEGVNSNQPQHF.

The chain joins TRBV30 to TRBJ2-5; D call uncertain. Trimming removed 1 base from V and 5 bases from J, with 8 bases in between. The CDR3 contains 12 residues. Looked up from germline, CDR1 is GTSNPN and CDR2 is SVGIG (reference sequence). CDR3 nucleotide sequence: TGTGCCTGGAGTGACTATGGGGAGACCCAGTACTTC. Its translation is CAWSDYGETQYF.